This T cell receptor (beta chain) came from a study of blood T cell repertoires in COVID-19. Losses at the gene ends were 6 bases for V and 2 bases for J; bases not matched to a gene: 11. Germline V CDR1 and CDR2: SNHLY, FYNNEI. The CDR3 contains 16 residues. Method: immunoSEQ multiplex PCR; TCRdb's copy keeps in-frame clones and lacks some. Of about 210,000 clones listed, around 80% are singletons. The receptor comes from a human donor in a cohort sampled during active COVID-19. The chain combines TRBV2 with TRBJ2-3; 7 bases map to TRBD1. Sequenced sample: peripheral blood. CDR3 DNA: TGTGCCAGCAGATGGGACAGCTCGATTCTCACAGATACGCAGTATTTT. Translating it yields CASRWDSSILTDTQYF.